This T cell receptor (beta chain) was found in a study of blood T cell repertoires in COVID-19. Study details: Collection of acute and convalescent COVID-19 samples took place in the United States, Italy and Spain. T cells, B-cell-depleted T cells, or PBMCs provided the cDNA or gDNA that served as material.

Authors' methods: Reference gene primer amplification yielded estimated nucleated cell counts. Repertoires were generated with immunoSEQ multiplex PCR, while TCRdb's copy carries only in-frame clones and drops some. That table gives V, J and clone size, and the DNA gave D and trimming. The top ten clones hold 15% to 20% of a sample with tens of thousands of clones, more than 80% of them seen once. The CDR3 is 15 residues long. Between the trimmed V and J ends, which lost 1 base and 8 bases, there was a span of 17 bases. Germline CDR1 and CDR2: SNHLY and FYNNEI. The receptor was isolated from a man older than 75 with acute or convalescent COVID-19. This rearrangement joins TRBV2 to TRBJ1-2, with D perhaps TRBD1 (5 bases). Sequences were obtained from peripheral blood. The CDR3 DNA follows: TGTGCCAGCAGTGAAGGGTCGAACAGGTCGGAGGGCTACACCTTC. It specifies CASSEGSNRSEGYTF. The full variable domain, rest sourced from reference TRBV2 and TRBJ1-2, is EPEVTQTPSHQVTQMGQEVILRCVPISNHLYFYWYRQILGQKVEFLVSFYNNEISEKSEIFDDQFSVERPDGSNFTLKIRSTKLEDSAMYFCASSEGSNRSEGYTFGSGTRLTVV.